This T cell receptor (beta chain) was found in a study of cytomegalovirus exposure and HLA in healthy donors. It was with 60 Vbeta and 13 Jbeta primers that the PCR ran. Using immunoSEQ multiplex PCR, the repertoire was profiled, and TCRdb retains in-frame clones only, with some absent. The data show about 160,000 clones, roughly 79% seen once. CDR3 length equals 13 residues. Trimming took off 4 bases at V and 3 bases at J, with 11 bases between the two ends. Germline CDR1 reads SGDLS; CDR2 reads YYNGEE. This clone occurred once. The chain carries TRBV9 and TRBJ2-7; no clear D gene. The source is a man aged 35 to 55 in good health and CMV-seronegative. Sequenced material: PBMCs. CDR3 amino acids: CASSPEVHYEQYF. The CDR3 bases are TGTGCCAGCAGCCCAGAGGTCCACTACGAGCAGTACTTC.